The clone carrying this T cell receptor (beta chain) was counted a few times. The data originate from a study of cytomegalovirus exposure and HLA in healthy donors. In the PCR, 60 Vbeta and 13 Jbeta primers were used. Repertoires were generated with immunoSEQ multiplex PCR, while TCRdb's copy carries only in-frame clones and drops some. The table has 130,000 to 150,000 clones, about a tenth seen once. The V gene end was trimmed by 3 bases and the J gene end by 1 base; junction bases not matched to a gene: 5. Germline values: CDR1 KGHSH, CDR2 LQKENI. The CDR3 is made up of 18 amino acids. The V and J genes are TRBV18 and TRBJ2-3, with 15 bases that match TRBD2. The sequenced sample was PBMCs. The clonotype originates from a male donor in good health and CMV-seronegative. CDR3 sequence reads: CASSPGLAGGVRTDTQYF. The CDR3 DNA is TGTGCCAGCTCACCTGGACTAGCGGGAGGGGTTCGCACAGATACGCAGTATTTT.